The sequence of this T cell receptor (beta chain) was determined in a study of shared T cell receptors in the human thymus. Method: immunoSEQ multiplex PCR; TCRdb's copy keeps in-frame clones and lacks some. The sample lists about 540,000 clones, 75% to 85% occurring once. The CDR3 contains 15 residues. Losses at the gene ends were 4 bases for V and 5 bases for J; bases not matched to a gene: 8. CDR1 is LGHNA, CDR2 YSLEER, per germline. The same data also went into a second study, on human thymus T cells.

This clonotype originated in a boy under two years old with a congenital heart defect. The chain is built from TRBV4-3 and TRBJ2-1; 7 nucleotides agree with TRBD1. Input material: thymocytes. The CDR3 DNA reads TGCGCCAGCAGCCCCTCAGGGGGACACCACAATGAGCAGTTCTTC. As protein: CASSPSGGHHNEQFF.